This T cell receptor (beta chain) was obtained from a study of T cells in Graves' hyperthyroidism and ophthalmopathy. Researchers amplified the TCR beta CDR3 regions from RNA transcripts. The HTBI primer set served for first-round RT-PCR of the TCR CDR3. TCRdb processed the multiplex PCR reads anew with MiXCR; each CDR3 protein has one entry. The sample carries 640,000 or so distinct CDR3 sequences, approximately 15% recorded once. Germline V gene sequence: CDR1 MNHEY, CDR2 SMNVEV (reference sequence). V shed 5 bases and J 0 bases; nucleotides not matched to a gene: 5. This CDR3 is built from 16 residues. Study-wide points: Most clonotypes that expanded in the thyroid above 0.001 also showed up in blood.

This clonotype has at least ten counts. Its antigen is still unknown. The J gene is TRBJ2-7, the V gene TRBV27; 12 bases agree with TRBD1. The sequencing input was blood. The source of this sequence is a woman under 30 with Graves' ophthalmopathy. CDR3 coding DNA: TGTGCCAGCAGTGAGGGACAGGGGGCAAGCTCCTACGAGCAGTACTTC. Protein product: CASSEGQGASSYEQYF.